The next 26 T cell receptor beta chains were all read from a single sample in a study of blood T cell repertoires in COVID-19 (TCRdb year 2020). Library preparation used the immunoSEQ multiplex PCR assay. TCRdb carries this immuneACCESS record with in-frame sequences only. Its versions omit some clonotypes, under half of them owing to an unresolved V gene in the studies checked, with the rest unexplained. The sample has 200,000 to 250,000 clones on record, about 87% of them singletons. 9% to 12% of the sample goes to the ten largest clones. Material: PBMCs or T cells enriched from blood (not recorded which). The receptors derive from a man aged 18 to 30 with acute COVID-19.

The chain uses TRBV9 and TRBJ2-7, with TRBD1 matching over 7 bases. Losses at the gene ends were 3 bases for V and 3 bases for J; bases not matched to a gene: 0. The CDR3 extends over 12 amino acids. CDR1 SGDLS and CDR2 YYNGEE come from the germline V gene. The CDR3 DNA reads as TGTGCCAGCAGCGGGGACAGCTACGAGCAGTACTTC. It codes for CASSGDSYEQYF.

The gene calls are TRBV24-1 and TRBJ1-1; possible D gene TRBD1, 5 bases. This CDR3 is 19 amino acids long. CDR1 is KGHDR, CDR2 SFDVKD, per germline. Trimming shortened V by 0 bases and J by 4 bases, and 23 bases separated the two germline ends. The CDR3 sequence: CATSDLPKKVTGTVTEAFF. The DNA of the CDR3 is TGTGCCACCAGTGATTTGCCGAAGAAAGTAACCGGGACTGTCACTGAAGCTTTCTTT.

J is TRBJ2-1 and V is TRBV6-4; 14 bases are shared with TRBD2. With V trimmed by 5 bases and J by 2 bases, 8 bases remained unmatched. The CDR3 loop spans 18 amino acids. From germline, CDR1 is MRHNA and CDR2 SNTAGT. In DNA form, the CDR3 reads TGTGCCAGCAGTCCGTTTGGGACTAGCGGGAGCACCTACAATGAGCAGTTCTTC. Encoded protein: CASSPFGTSGSTYNEQFF.

There are a few counts of this clone. The chain recombines TRBV10-1 with TRBJ2-7, with D uncertain. Germline V lookup: CDR1 WNHNN, CDR2 SYGVQD (reference sequence). Trimming stripped 0 bases from V and 1 base from J, with 4 bases between. This CDR3 comprises 13 residues. The CDR3 is CASSESLSYEQYF. Written as DNA, the CDR3 is TGCGCCAGCAGTGAGTCTCTTTCCTACGAGCAGTACTTC.

The chain's CDR3 is CASSETDQPQHF. CDR3 DNA: TGCGCCAGCAGTGAGACAGATCAGCCCCAGCATTTT. The chain carries TRBV10-1 and TRBJ1-5; no clear D gene. Trimming took 2 bases from V and 5 from J, leaving 4 bases between them. This CDR3 region has 12 residues. Germline CDR1 is WNHNN and CDR2 is SYGVQD (reference sequence).

The chain carries TRBV11-2 and TRBJ1-6, with 9 bases matching TRBD1. The CDR3 is made up of 16 amino acids. Germline CDR1 is SGHAT and CDR2 is FQNNGV. Trimming removed 4 bases from V and 6 bases from J; junction bases left unmatched: 7. The CDR3 coding sequence is TGTGCCAGCAGCTCATTATCGGGACAGGGTAATTCACCCCTCCACTTT. Protein sequence: CASSSLSGQGNSPLHF.

This rearrangement joins TRBV28 to TRBJ1-5, with 7 bases matching TRBD1. The germline gives CDR1 MDHEN, CDR2 SYDVKM. The CDR3 covers 15 residues. V lost 2 bases and J lost 2; bases outside the gene matches: 3. CDR3 DNA sequence: TGTGCCAGCAGTTTAAGGCAGGGGGGCAATCAGCCCCAGCATTTT. It specifies CASSLRQGGNQPQHF. The whole variable domain, filled in from reference TRBV28 and TRBJ1-5, reads DVKVTQSSRYLVKRTGEKVFLECVQDMDHENMFWYRQDPGLGLRLIYFSYDVKMKEKGDIPEGYSVSREKKERFSLILESASTNQTSMYLCASSLRQGGNQPQHFGDGTRLSIL.

The CDR3 DNA reads TGTGCCAGCAGTTTTTCTGGGGAGAGCGGCTACACCTTC. Its translation is CASSFSGESGYTF. The chain has TRBV28 and TRBJ1-2, with unresolved D. The V end lost 3 bases, the J end lost 8 bases, and 13 bases lay between the germline ends. The germline CDR1 and CDR2 sequences are MDHEN and SYDVKM. The CDR3 has 13 amino acids.

This rearrangement joins TRBV18 to TRBJ2-7; 8 bases match TRBD1. Germline V gene sequence: CDR1 KGHSH, CDR2 LQKENI. The trim removed 6 bases at V and 7 bases at J, leaving 8 bases unmatched. This CDR3 contains 13 residues. CDR3: CASSWTGKEEQYF. The CDR3 DNA reads TGTGCCAGCTCTTGGACAGGGAAAGAAGAGCAGTACTTC. Based on the CDR3 plus reference TRBV18 and TRBJ2-7, the full variable domain is NAGVMQNPRHLVRRRGQEARLRCSPMKGHSHVYWYRQLPEEGLKFMVYLQKENIIDESGMPKERFSAEFPKEGPSILRIQQVVRGDSAAYFCASSWTGKEEQYFGPGTRLTVT.

This chain uses TRBV28 with TRBJ1-5; 8 nucleotides align to TRBD1. The germline gives CDR1 MDHEN, CDR2 SYDVKM. CDR3 size: 14 residues. Trimming removed 5 bases from V and 5 bases from J; junction bases left unmatched: 5. The CDR3 here is CASSAGGLDQPQHF. In nucleotides, the CDR3 is TGTGCCAGCAGTGCAGGGGGCTTAGATCAGCCCCAGCATTTT.

The chain uses TRBV7-9 and TRBJ2-7, with TRBD2 as a possible D gene (5 bases). Germline V gene data show CDR1 as SEHNR and CDR2 as FQNEAQ (reference sequence). V was trimmed by 5 bases and J by 2 bases, leaving 13 bases between them. CDR3 length: 14 amino acids. CDR3 sequence reads: CASSPRTSPYEQYF. The CDR3 DNA reads TGTGCCAGCAGCCCCCGGACTTCTCCCTACGAGCAGTACTTC.

The V and J genes are TRBV5-4 and TRBJ2-5; 9 positions agree with TRBD1. The germline CDR1 and CDR2 sequences are SGHNT and YYREEE (reference sequence). The CDR3 totals 16 residues. The V segment lost 2 bases and the J segment 0 bases; nucleotides outside the gene matches: 5. The CDR3 sequence: CASSLPTGGYQETQYF. DNA for the CDR3: TGTGCCAGCAGCTTACCGACAGGGGGGTACCAAGAGACCCAGTACTTC.

V is TRBV19 and J is TRBJ2-2; TRBD2 matches at 12 bases. Per the germline V gene, CDR1 is LNHDA and CDR2 is SQIVND (reference sequence). The junction had 8 bases not matched to a gene; V was cut back by 5 bases and J by 1 base. The CDR3 contains 18 residues. CDR3 residues: CASSLFRTSGMNTGELFF. The DNA for the CDR3 is TGTGCCAGTAGTCTCTTTAGGACTAGCGGGATGAACACCGGGGAGCTGTTTTTT.

The chain joins TRBV6-2 or TRBV6-3 to TRBJ2-2; TRBD1 agrees at 10 bases. The V segment lost 0 bases and the J segment 4 bases; nucleotides outside the gene matches: 8. The CDR3 is 18 amino acids. The V gene's germline CDR1 is MNHEY and CDR2 SVGEGT. The CDR3 bases are TGTGCCAGCAGTTACTCGAGGACAGGGGGTTGGGGCACCGGGGAGCTGTTTTTT. This gives the protein CASSYSRTGGWGTGELFF.

V usage is TRBV6-2 or TRBV6-3 and J usage is TRBJ2-5, with 10 bases fitting TRBD2. Unmatched junction bases numbered 6, after V lost 6 bases and J lost 2 bases. The CDR3 loop spans 15 amino acids. The germline V gene has CDR1 MNHEY and CDR2 SVGEGT. The CDR3 DNA is TGTGCCAGCAGCTCTGGGACTAGCGAACAAGAGACCCAGTACTTC. It translates to CASSSGTSEQETQYF.

CDR3 in DNA: TGTGCCAGCAGTTTAACATTGGGGGCTAAAAATGAAGCTTTCTTT. This sequence encodes CASSLTLGAKNEAFF. V gene TRBV28 combines with J gene TRBJ1-1, with D perhaps TRBD1 (6 bases). The germline V gene has CDR1 MDHEN and CDR2 SYDVKM. The CDR3 has 15 amino acids. V lost 2 bases and J lost 7, with 17 bases in between.

V and J are TRBV6-5 and TRBJ2-1; 7 positions match TRBD1. Germline lookup yields CDR1 MNHEY and CDR2 SVGAGI. The CDR3 is made up of 13 amino acids. The V segment lost 5 bases and the J segment 4 bases; nucleotides outside the gene matches: 2. For the CDR3, the DNA is TGTGCCAGCAGTCAGGGGGATTACAATGAGCAGTTCTTC. This codes for CASSQGDYNEQFF.

The chain recombines TRBV7-2 with TRBJ1-5; 9 bases agree with TRBD1. The length of the CDR3 is 15 residues. J gave up 4 bases and V 3 bases, and 4 bases lay outside the gene matches. Germline CDR1 SGHTA, CDR2 FQGNSA. The CDR3 bases are TGTGCCAGCAGCTTTGCCGGGACAGGGAATCAGCCCCAGCATTTT. It yields the protein CASSFAGTGNQPQHF.

This clone was picked up one time. This sequence joins TRBV7-2 and TRBJ2-7; 7 bases line up with TRBD2. Germline V CDR1 and CDR2: SGHTA, FQGNSA. This CDR3 is built from 15 residues. V gave up 1 base and J gave up 3 bases; unmatched junction bases: 6. The CDR3 DNA reads as TGTGCCAGCAGCTTAGGACTAGCAAAATACTACGAGCAGTACTTC. As protein: CASSLGLAKYYEQYF.

This clone was seen just once. The gene calls are TRBV18 and TRBJ2-7, with 7 nucleotides matching TRBD2. With V trimmed by 3 bases and J by 6 bases, 14 bases remained unmatched. Germline CDR1 and CDR2: KGHSH and LQKENI. CDR3 length: 16 amino acids. CDR3 nucleotides: TGTGCCAGCTCACCGACGCGGGGGTCTGGGGTCGGCGAGCAGTACTTC. Translated: CASSPTRGSGVGEQYF.

The chain is built from TRBV19 and TRBJ1-4; D is perhaps TRBD1 (5 bases). This CDR3 is 14 amino acids long. CDR1 LNHDA and CDR2 SQIVND come from the germline V gene (reference sequence). V lost 4 bases to trimming and J lost 15 bases, with 21 bases between them. CDR3 DNA sequence: TGTGCCAGTAGTACAGCGGGACTGCCGGGGATCTTGTTTTTT. It is translated as CASSTAGLPGILFF.

This rearrangement joins TRBV7-2 to TRBJ2-7; D is ambiguous. CDR3 length: 13 residues. Germline V gives CDR1 SGHTA, CDR2 FQGNSA. Trimming left V 1 base short and J 7 bases short, with 11 bases between. CDR3: CASSLVRRREQYF. The CDR3 bases are TGTGCCAGCAGCTTAGTTCGTAGGAGAGAGCAGTACTTC.

The V gene is TRBV4-2, the J gene TRBJ1-1; 8 positions agree with TRBD1. Germline lookup yields CDR1 LGHNA and CDR2 YNFKEQ. This CDR3 contains 15 residues. Unmatched junction bases numbered 3, after V lost 2 bases and J lost 1 base. The CDR3 region has the DNA TGTGCCAGCAGCCAACGGACAGGGCGGAACACTGAAGCTTTCTTT. Translation: CASSQRTGRNTEAFF.

This chain connects TRBV5-1 to TRBJ2-1, with 12 bases that match TRBD2. This CDR3 spans 15 amino acids. The V gene end was trimmed by 4 bases and the J gene end by 10 bases; junction bases not matched to a gene: 9. The germline V gene has CDR1 SGHRS and CDR2 YFSETQ. The CDR3 sequence is CASSLPSGRAEEQFF. In DNA, the CDR3 is TGCGCCAGCAGCCTACCTAGCGGGAGGGCCGAGGAGCAGTTCTTC.

The chain couples TRBV4-1 to TRBJ1-4; D is possibly TRBD1 (6 bases). Germline V gene sequence: CDR1 MGHRA, CDR2 YSYEKL. With 1 base removed from V and 7 bases from J, the gap between germline ends came to 16 bases. The CDR3 length is 16 residues. For the CDR3, the DNA is TGCGCCAGCAGCCAAGTGCCGACAGGTAGTTTTGAAAAACTGTTTTTT. Protein product: CASSQVPTGSFEKLFF.

The rearrangement uses TRBV6-2 or TRBV6-3 and TRBJ1-1; maybe TRBD1 (5 bases). Per germline, CDR1 MNHEY and CDR2 SVGEGT. Trimming removed 2 bases from V and 7 bases from J, with 11 bases in between. There are 13 residues in the CDR3. CDR3 loop: CASSYIDGGEAFF. The CDR3 nucleotides read TGTGCCAGCAGTTACATCGACGGGGGTGAAGCTTTCTTT.